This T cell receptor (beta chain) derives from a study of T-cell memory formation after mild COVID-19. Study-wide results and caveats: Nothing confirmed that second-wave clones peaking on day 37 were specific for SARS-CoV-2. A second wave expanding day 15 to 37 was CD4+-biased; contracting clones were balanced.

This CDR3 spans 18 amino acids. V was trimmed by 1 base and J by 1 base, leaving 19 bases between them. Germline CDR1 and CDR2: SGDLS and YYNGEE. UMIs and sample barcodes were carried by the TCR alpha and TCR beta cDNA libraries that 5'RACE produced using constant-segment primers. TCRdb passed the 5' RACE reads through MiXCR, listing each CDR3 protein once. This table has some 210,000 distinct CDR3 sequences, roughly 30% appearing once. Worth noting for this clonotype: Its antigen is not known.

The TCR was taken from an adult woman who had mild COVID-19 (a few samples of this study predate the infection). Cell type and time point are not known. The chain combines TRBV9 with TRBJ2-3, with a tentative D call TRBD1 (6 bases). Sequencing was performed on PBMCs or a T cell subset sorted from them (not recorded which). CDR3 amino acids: CASSVPLDPGHRTDTQYF. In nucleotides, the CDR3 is TGTGCCAGCAGCGTACCACTTGACCCGGGACACCGCACAGATACGCAGTATTTT.